Each of the 23 T cell receptor beta chains below was sequenced from the same sample in a study of T cells in Graves' hyperthyroidism and ophthalmopathy. Amplification of TCR beta CDR3 regions was performed using RNA transcripts as template. The study used the HTBI primer set for a first-round RT-PCR of the TCR CDR3. Each CDR3 protein is one row after TCRdb ran MiXCR on the multiplex PCR reads. The sample has 600,000 or so distinct CDR3 sequences, 46% seen once. Specimen: peripheral blood or thyroid tissue (not recorded which). The source is a woman between 18 and 30 years old with Graves' hyperthyroidism.

The V gene is TRBV10-3, the J gene TRBJ1-2, with D perhaps matching TRBD1 (5 bases). V gave up 5 bases and J gave up 2 bases, with 9 bases separating them. This CDR3 is 13 amino acids long. Germline V CDR1 and CDR2: ENHRY, SYGVKD. CDR3 in DNA: TGTGCCATCAGTTTATGGGGGAACTATGGCTACACCTTC. It encodes CAISLWGNYGYTF.

This clonotype showed up just once. This chain connects TRBV29-1 to TRBJ2-5; TRBD2 agrees at 11 bases. The CDR3 has 15 amino acids. Germline trimming cut 3 bases from V and 4 bases from J; bases unmatched to any gene: 7. The germline CDR1 and CDR2 sequences are SQVTM and ANQGSEA. This CDR3 is CSVEVTSGTGETQYF. The CDR3 DNA is TGCAGCGTTGAGGTGACTAGCGGGACCGGAGAGACCCAGTACTTC.

This clonotype was seen at least ten times. The V call is TRBV12-3 or TRBV12-4, the J call TRBJ2-7; 7 bases map to TRBD1. This CDR3 comprises 13 residues. Trimming took 5 bases from V and 3 from J; bases not matched to a gene: 4. This CDR3 reads CASSTRDSYEQYF. The CDR3 nucleotides read TGTGCCAGCAGTACCCGGGACAGCTACGAGCAGTACTTC.

This sequence joins TRBV29-1 and TRBJ2-2; tentative D call: TRBD2 (6 bases). This CDR3 is built from 14 residues. Germline V CDR1 and CDR2: SQVTM, ANQGSEA. V lost 6 bases and J lost 3, with 14 bases in between. The CDR3: CSVEGGVYTGELFF. CDR3 bases: TGCAGCGTAGAGGGAGGAGTCTACACCGGGGAGCTGTTTTTT.

To note about this clonotype: This clone may be a read error of a much larger clone one base away. CDR3 sequence (DNA): TGCAGCTCAGGGGCAGAGACCCGGTACTTC. It translates to CSSGAETRYF. This sequence joins TRBV29-1 and TRBJ2-5; maybe TRBD1 (6 bases). CDR1 SQVTM and CDR2 ANQGSEA come from the germline V gene. The CDR3 sequence is 10 residues long.

The chain has TRBV15 and TRBJ2-5; no firm D call. Per the germline V gene, CDR1 is LNHNV and CDR2 is YYDKDF (reference sequence). V was shortened by 8 bases and J by 5 bases, with 12 bases between the two germline ends. The CDR3 is 12 residues long. DNA for the CDR3: TGTGCCACCGGGATTCGCGCGGAGACCCAGTACTTC. Translating gives CATGIRAETQYF.

The chain links TRBV2 to TRBJ2-6; TRBD2 aligns across 10 bases. V shed 6 bases and J 3 bases; nucleotides not matched to a gene: 11. Germline V lookup: CDR1 SNHLY, CDR2 FYNNEI. The length of the CDR3 is 18 residues. CDR3 DNA: TGTGCCAGCAGCTTAGCGGGGGGAGGAGTTTTTGGGGCCAACGTCCTGACTTTC. It encodes CASSLAGGGVFGANVLTF.

V usage is TRBV5-6 and J usage is TRBJ2-5; TRBD2 aligns across 7 bases. V was clipped by 1 base and J by 2 bases; unmatched bases: 8. Germline V CDR1 and CDR2: SGHDT, YYEEEE. The CDR3 runs 16 residues. As DNA, the CDR3 is TGTGCCAGCAGCTTGATTGTATTGCGGGGGCAAGAGACCCAGTACTTC. Residues: CASSLIVLRGQETQYF. Full variable domain (outside the CDR3, taken from reference TRBV5-6 and TRBJ2-5): DAGVTQSPTHLIKTRGQQVTLRCSPKSGHDTVSWYQQALGQGPQFIFQYYEEEERQRGNFPDRFSGHQFPNYSSELNVNALLLGDSALYLCASSLIVLRGQETQYFGPGTRLLVL.

The chain recombines TRBV2 with TRBJ1-1; no firm D call. The CDR3 is made up of 13 amino acids. V shed 6 bases and J shed 1 base, with 9 bases lying between them. The germline V gene has CDR1 SNHLY and CDR2 FYNNEI. The CDR3 is CASRRVGNTEAFF. In nucleotides, the CDR3 is TGTGCCAGCAGGAGGGTCGGGAACACTGAAGCTTTCTTT.

V usage is TRBV2 and J usage is TRBJ1-3; the match to TRBD1 covers 7 bases. The CDR3 has 14 residues. The germline gives CDR1 SNHLY, CDR2 FYNNEI. V lost 8 bases to trimming and J lost 4 bases; unmatched junction nucleotides: 8. CDR3 DNA: TGTGCCAGCTCACCACCGGGACAGGGAAACACCATATATTTT. Protein: CASSPPGQGNTIYF.

The chain is built from TRBV20-1 and TRBJ2-7, with D hard to call. Germline V CDR1 and CDR2: DFQATT, SNEGSKA (reference sequence). CDR3 size: 14 residues. V dropped 0 bases and J dropped 1 base, with 10 bases sitting between them. The CDR3 protein is CSARDLRLSYEQYF. In DNA, the CDR3 is TGCAGTGCTAGAGATCTGAGGCTTTCCTACGAGCAGTACTTC.

This clonotype has a count of ten or more. CDR3 sequence: CASSLNNQYGYTF. DNA of the CDR3: TGTGCCAGCAGCTTAAATAACCAGTATGGCTACACCTTC. This chain joins TRBV7-9 and TRBJ1-2; the D is unclear. The CDR3 is made up of 13 amino acids. Germline-derived CDR1 and CDR2 are SEHNR and FQNEAQ (reference sequence). Trimming pared 2 bases from V and 5 bases from J, leaving 9 bases between.

Concerning this clonotype: A much larger clone differs by one base, so this may be a read error. The chain joins TRBV7-9 to TRBJ2-2, with D unresolved. CDR3 size: 15 residues. Germline values: CDR1 SEHNR, CDR2 FQNEAQ (reference sequence). CDR3 protein: CASSSAPLNNGELFF. CDR3 DNA: TGTGCCAGCAGCTCAGCACCTCTGAACAACGGGGAGCTGTTTTTT. Combining the CDR3 with reference TRBV7-9 and TRBJ2-2 gives the whole variable domain DTGVSQNPRHKITKRGQNVTFRCDPISEHNRLYWYRQTLGQGPEFLTYFQNEAQLEKSRLLSDRFSAERPKGSFSTLEIQRTEQGDSAMYLCASSSAPLNNGELFFGEGSRLTVL.

The V gene is TRBV7-9, the J gene TRBJ2-5; 8 positions agree with TRBD2. The CDR3 extends over 14 amino acids. Germline CDR1 SEHNR, CDR2 FQNEAQ (reference sequence). The ends lost 7 bases at V and 5 bases at J; junction bases unmatched: 9. This chain's CDR3 is CASTLRTSWETQYF. For the CDR3, the DNA is TGTGCCAGCACCCTTCGGACTAGCTGGGAGACCCAGTACTTC.

The rearrangement links TRBV5-8 to TRBJ2-5; D unresolved. V lost 2 bases and J lost 6, with 8 bases in between. The CDR3 runs 12 residues. CDR1 is SGHTS and CDR2 is YDEGEE in the germline V gene. The CDR3 DNA is TGTGCCAGCAGCTTAGTAGGGCAGACCCAGTACTTC. It is translated as CASSLVGQTQYF.

As regards this clonotype: Being one base from a much bigger clone, this may be a read error. The chain combines TRBV7-8 with TRBJ2-5, with 9 bases fitting TRBD1. This CDR3 has 15 residues. Germline V gene sequence: CDR1 SGHVS, CDR2 FQNEAQ. The CDR3 DNA reads TGTGCCAGCAGCTCTGCGGACAGGGGCGGGGAGACCCGGTACTTC. Translation: CASSSADRGGETRYF.

The chain employs TRBV29-1 and TRBJ1-6, with 9 bases identical to TRBD1. J was trimmed by 10 bases and V by 2 bases; bases with no gene match: 9. The CDR3 covers 15 residues. Looked up from germline, CDR1 is SQVTM and CDR2 is ANQGSEA. The CDR3 DNA is TGCAGCGTTGAAACTAGCGGGACAGGGACATCACCCCTCCACTTT. Amino acids: CSVETSGTGTSPLHF. Full variable domain (remainder filled in from reference TRBV29-1 and TRBJ1-6): SAVISQKPSRDICQRGTSLTIQCQVDSQVTMMFWYRQQPGQSLTLIATANQGSEATYESGFVIDKFPISRPNLTFSTLTVSNMSPEDSSIYLCSVETSGTGTSPLHFGNGTRLTVT.

This clonotype has a handful of counts. The chain employs TRBV5-1 and TRBJ2-7, with D unclear. The germline gives CDR1 SGHRS, CDR2 YFSETQ. The CDR3 length is 14 residues. V was clipped by 2 bases and J by 7 bases, with 16 bases between them. CDR3 bases: TGCGCCAGCAGCTTCTCCGGGCTTTCGAGTGAGCAGTACTTC. Protein: CASSFSGLSSEQYF.

V and J are TRBV29-1 and TRBJ1-2; 7 bases align to TRBD1. In germline, CDR1 is SQVTM, CDR2 ANQGSEA. CDR3 length: 13 amino acids. V was clipped by 4 bases and J by 5 bases; unmatched bases: 7. The CDR3 protein is CSVAGTAMYGYTF. In nucleotides, the CDR3 is TGCAGCGTTGCCGGGACAGCGATGTATGGCTACACCTTC.

This clonotype has more than one count but fewer than ten. The chain links TRBV7-9 to TRBJ2-7; D is ambiguous. The CDR3 length is 14 residues. Trimming pared 6 bases from V and 0 bases from J, leaving 12 bases between. Looked up from germline, CDR1 is SEHNR and CDR2 is FQNEAQ (reference sequence). Here the CDR3 DNA reads TGTGCCAGCAGGACACAGAAAAGCTCCTACGAGCAGTACTTC. Protein product: CASRTQKSSYEQYF.

The chain links TRBV7-2 to TRBJ1-6; a weak D match, TRBD1 (6 bases). The CDR3 sequence is 13 residues long. The germline gives CDR1 SGHTA, CDR2 FQGNSA. V was cut by 11 bases and J by 9 bases, with 17 bases left in between. CDR3 region: CASLPGARSPLHF. The CDR3 nucleotides read TGTGCCTCACTTCCAGGGGCTCGTTCACCCCTCCACTTT. Full variable domain (remainder filled in from reference TRBV7-2 and TRBJ1-6): GAGVSQSPSNKVTEKGKDVELRCDPISGHTALYWYRQSLGQGLEFLIYFQGNSAPDKSGLPSDRFSAERTGGSVSTLTIQRTQQEDSAVYLCASLPGARSPLHFGNGTRLTVT.

This sequence joins TRBV7-9 and TRBJ1-1; maybe TRBD1 (5 bases). The germline CDR1 and CDR2 sequences are SEHNR and FQNEAQ (reference sequence). The ends were cut back, 5 bases at V and 7 bases at J, with 14 bases in the middle. The CDR3 spans 13 residues. For the CDR3, the DNA is TGTGCCAGCAGCCCCTATGGGGGTCTTGAAGCTTTCTTT. This codes for CASSPYGGLEAFF.

This clonotype was detected ten times or more. J is TRBJ1-1 and V is TRBV19; D ambiguous. The CDR3 sequence is 14 residues long. Germline values: CDR1 LNHDA, CDR2 SQIVND (reference sequence). Trimming took 7 bases from V and 5 from J, leaving 17 bases between them. The CDR3 DNA reads TGTGCCAGTATCGTTGGTGGCAGTGGAACTGAAGCTTTCTTT. Its protein is CASIVGGSGTEAFF.